Below are 32 T cell receptor beta chains sequenced from a single sample in a study of cytomegalovirus exposure and HLA in healthy donors. The primer mix had 60 Vbeta and 13 Jbeta primers. The repertoire was sequenced with immunoSEQ multiplex PCR; TCRdb's copy has only in-frame clones and lacks some. The sample has 100,000 to 150,000 clones, 75% seen once; the top ten hold 2.9%. What was sequenced was PBMCs. The source of these receptors is a woman aged 40 to 50 in good health and CMV-seropositive.

The chain uses TRBV5-1 and TRBJ1-2; 8 bases map to TRBD1. V lost 0 bases, J lost 8 bases, and 15 bases stayed unmatched. The germline gives CDR1 SGHRS, CDR2 YFSETQ. This CDR3 is built from 17 residues. CDR3 DNA: TGCGCCAGCAGCTTGGCGCCACTGGACAGGGTACATGGGGGCTACACCTTC. This encodes CASSLAPLDRVHGGYTF. The variable domain in full, with the rest retrieved from reference TRBV5-1 and TRBJ1-2, is KAGVTQTPRYLIKTRGQQVTLSCSPISGHRSVSWYQQTPGQGLQFLFEYFSETQRNKGNFPGRFSGRQFSNSRSEMNVSTLELGDSALYLCASSLAPLDRVHGGYTFGSGTRLTVV.

This sequence joins TRBV6-1 and TRBJ1-2, with D hard to call. Germline V gene data show CDR1 as MNHNS and CDR2 as SASEGT. V lost 1 base and J lost 5, with 5 bases in between. This CDR3 is 12 amino acids long. CDR3 bases: TGTGCCAGCAGTGAAGATCGGTATGGCTACACCTTC. This gives the protein CASSEDRYGYTF.

The chain is built from TRBV7-2 and TRBJ2-7; 9 nucleotides line up with TRBD2. Germline CDR1 and CDR2: SGHTA and FQGNSA. V gave up 3 bases and J gave up 7 bases; unmatched junction bases: 4. CDR3 length equals 13 residues. CDR3 protein: CASSFQREVEQYF. The CDR3 DNA reads TGTGCCAGCAGCTTCCAGCGGGAGGTAGAGCAGTACTTC.

The rearrangement joins TRBV18 to TRBJ2-7, with D possibly TRBD2 on 5 matching bases. The CDR3 spans 13 residues. Germline CDR1 and CDR2: KGHSH and LQKENI. The ends were cut back, 5 bases at V and 5 bases at J, with 13 bases in the middle. The CDR3 is CASSGYEGDEQYF. The CDR3 DNA sequence: TGTGCCAGCTCAGGTTACGAGGGCGACGAGCAGTACTTC.

This clone was seen a few times. The chain uses TRBV7-2 and TRBJ2-5; D gene ambiguous. The CDR3 has 12 residues. The V end lost 5 bases, the J end lost 0 bases, and 4 bases lay between the germline ends. Germline loops: CDR1 SGHTA, CDR2 FQGNSA. The CDR3: CASSRYQETQYF. The CDR3, as DNA: TGTGCCAGCAGCCGGTACCAAGAGACCCAGTACTTC. The full variable domain, rest sourced from reference TRBV7-2 and TRBJ2-5, is GAGVSQSPSNKVTEKGKDVELRCDPISGHTALYWYRQSLGQGLEFLIYFQGNSAPDKSGLPSDRFSAERTGGSVSTLTIQRTQQEDSAVYLCASSRYQETQYFGPGTRLLVL.

The V and J genes are TRBV7-3 and TRBJ1-1; 8 bases match TRBD1. CDR1 is SGHTA and CDR2 is FQGTGA in the germline V gene. The length of the CDR3 is 13 residues. V shed 5 bases and J 1 base; nucleotides not matched to a gene: 0. CDR3 residues: CASSGQGNTEAFF. The CDR3 coding sequence is TGTGCCAGCAGCGGACAGGGGAACACTGAAGCTTTCTTT.

V usage is TRBV4-2 and J usage is TRBJ2-2; TRBD1 matches at 7 bases. Germline V lookup: CDR1 LGHNA, CDR2 YNFKEQ. The CDR3 consists of 15 residues. V lost 9 bases, J lost 0 bases, and 7 bases stayed unmatched. CDR3 amino acids: CASSPGTANTGELFF. The CDR3 DNA is TGTGCCAGTTCCCCCGGGACAGCGAACACCGGGGAGCTGTTTTTT.

The chain uses TRBV10-3 and TRBJ1-1; perhaps TRBD1 as D (5 bases). The CDR3 extends over 12 amino acids. Germline-derived CDR1 and CDR2 are ENHRY and SYGVKD. Trimming shortened V by 5 bases and J by 5 bases, and 9 bases separated the two germline ends. The CDR3 loop is CAISPGGTEAFF. The CDR3 region has the DNA TGTGCCATCAGTCCCGGGGGTACTGAAGCTTTCTTT.

This chain links TRBV2 with TRBJ2-3; maybe TRBD2 (6 bases). The V end lost 6 bases, the J end lost 1 base, and 8 bases lay between the germline ends. The CDR3 runs to 13 residues. Germline-derived CDR1 and CDR2 are SNHLY and FYNNEI. DNA for the CDR3: TGTGCCAGCAGGGCTAGCGGCACAGATACGCAGTATTTT. This gives the protein CASRASGTDTQYF. The whole variable domain, remainder taken from reference TRBV2 and TRBJ2-3, is EPEVTQTPSHQVTQMGQEVILRCVPISNHLYFYWYRQILGQKVEFLVSFYNNEISEKSEIFDDQFSVERPDGSNFTLKIRSTKLEDSAMYFCASRASGTDTQYFGPGTRLTVL.

This clone is categorized as medium-sized. V gene TRBV11-2 combines with J gene TRBJ1-2; possible D gene TRBD1, 5 bases. The CDR3 is 15 amino acids. V dropped 0 bases and J dropped 7 bases, with 15 bases sitting between them. The germline CDR1 and CDR2 sequences are SGHAT and FQNNGV. CDR3 sequence (DNA): TGTGCCAGCAGCTTAGATTTGACGGGGGGGGTTGGCTACACCTTC. It specifies CASSLDLTGGVGYTF.

This clone has a handful of counts. J is TRBJ1-2 and V is TRBV6-5; TRBD1 aligns across 7 bases. With V trimmed by 5 bases and J by 4 bases, 7 bases remained unmatched. The germline CDR1 and CDR2 sequences are MNHEY and SVGAGI. This CDR3 has 14 residues. The chain's CDR3 is CASSPQTGLYGYTF. CDR3 bases: TGTGCCAGCAGTCCCCAGACAGGGCTCTATGGCTACACCTTC.

The V and J genes are TRBV30 and TRBJ1-2, with 9 bases fitting TRBD1. J gave up 8 bases and V 0 bases, and 4 bases lay outside the gene matches. The CDR3 loop spans 13 amino acids. Germline CDR1 GTSNPN, CDR2 SVGIG (reference sequence). CDR3 residues: CAWSVGQGFGYTF. The CDR3 DNA follows: TGTGCCTGGAGTGTAGGACAGGGGTTCGGCTACACCTTC.

The CDR3 spells CASSLRGTEAFF. The DNA for the CDR3 is TGTGCCAGCAGCTTACGGGGGACTGAAGCTTTCTTT. The rearrangement uses TRBV6-1 and TRBJ1-1; maybe TRBD1 (5 bases). The CDR3 runs 12 residues. The germline CDR1 and CDR2 sequences are MNHNS and SASEGT. V shed 6 bases and J shed 5 bases, with 10 bases lying between them.

This clone was seen a handful of times. This chain connects TRBV15 to TRBJ2-2, with 7 bases identical to TRBD2. The germline V gene has CDR1 LNHNV and CDR2 YYDKDF (reference sequence). This CDR3 contains 17 residues. V was pared by 0 bases and J by 5 bases, with 9 bases of the junction left unmatched. CDR3 coding DNA: TGTGCCACCAGCAGAGATAGGGCTGCGGGAGCGACCGGGGAGCTGTTTTTT. Translating gives CATSRDRAAGATGELFF.

V is TRBV6-5 and J is TRBJ1-4; D call uncertain. Germline V CDR1 and CDR2: MNHEY, SVGAGI. This CDR3 has 15 residues. V was shortened by 0 bases and J by 8 bases, with 13 bases between the two germline ends. The CDR3 coding sequence is TGTGCCAGCAGTTACTCATCGGGGAGGGAAGAAAAACTGTTTTTT. It yields the protein CASSYSSGREEKLFF.

This chain joins TRBV7-6 and TRBJ1-5, with D perhaps TRBD1 (6 bases). CDR3 length: 15 residues. V was trimmed by 5 bases and J by 0 bases, leaving 11 bases between them. The germline V gene encodes CDR1 SGHVS and CDR2 FNYEAQ. CDR3 sequence: CASSPRTDSNQPQHF. CDR3 DNA: TGTGCCAGCAGCCCTAGGACAGATAGCAATCAGCCCCAGCATTTT.

The rearrangement links TRBV10-3 to TRBJ1-2, with D possibly being TRBD1 (5 bases). This CDR3 contains 14 residues. The V and J ends lost 6 bases and 4 bases respectively, with 15 bases between them. Looked up from germline, CDR1 is ENHRY and CDR2 is SYGVKD. The DNA for the CDR3 is TGTGCCATCAGAGGAACAGGTGCTGTCTATGGCTACACCTTC. It translates to CAIRGTGAVYGYTF.

This clone has a single count. The junction departs from germline at one end; a sequencing error may be responsible. This chain joins TRBV7-9 and TRBJ2-1, with TRBD1 as a possible D gene (6 bases). Germline loops: CDR1 SEHNR, CDR2 FQNEAQ (reference sequence). There are 15 residues in the CDR3. The CDR3 DNA reads as TGTTCCAGCAGCTTAGTTCAGGGGACCAACAATGAGCAGTTCTTC. As protein: CSSSLVQGTNNEQFF.

The rearrangement links TRBV7-2 to TRBJ1-6; no definite D call. Germline loops: CDR1 SGHTA, CDR2 FQGNSA. V lost 0 bases to trimming and J lost 6 bases, with 15 bases between them. This CDR3 spans 17 amino acids. CDR3 bases: TGTGCCAGCAGCTTAGCACCAGGAGGCTTCCCTAATTCACCCCTCCACTTT. Translating it yields CASSLAPGGFPNSPLHF. The full variable domain, completed using reference TRBV7-2 and TRBJ1-6, is GAGVSQSPSNKVTEKGKDVELRCDPISGHTALYWYRQSLGQGLEFLIYFQGNSAPDKSGLPSDRFSAERTGGSVSTLTIQRTQQEDSAVYLCASSLAPGGFPNSPLHFGNGTRLTVT.

This clone occurred a few times. This rearrangement joins TRBV30 to TRBJ1-2, with unresolved D. The CDR3 extends over 12 amino acids. Germline V CDR1 and CDR2: GTSNPN, SVGIG (reference sequence). The germline V and J ends were trimmed by 0 bases and 9 bases, with 11 bases remaining between them. The CDR3 DNA reads as TGTGCCTGGAGTGTTGCCAGCGAGAGCTACACCTTC. It translates to CAWSVASESYTF.

The chain combines TRBV13 with TRBJ2-7, with TRBD2 matching over 11 bases. V trimming: 0 bases; J trimming: 3 bases; junction bases outside the gene matches: 10. The CDR3 contains 18 residues. Germline-derived CDR1 and CDR2 are PRHDT and FYEKMQ (reference sequence). The CDR3 nucleotides are TGTGCCAGCAGCTTAGGGGGTAGCGGGAGGGCCTACGTCTACGAGCAGTACTTC. Translation: CASSLGGSGRAYVYEQYF.

The chain carries TRBV5-5 and TRBJ1-1, with D possibly matching TRBD1 (5 bases). CDR1 is SGHKS and CDR2 is YYEKEE in the germline V gene (reference sequence). Trimming took 4 bases from V and 3 from J, leaving 10 bases between them. This CDR3 spans 13 amino acids. The CDR3 is CASSVQADTEAFF. The CDR3 DNA follows: TGTGCCAGCAGCGTACAGGCGGACACTGAAGCTTTCTTT.

The CDR3 nucleotides read TGTGCCAGCAGCACCCTGGGCGGGGGAGGGAATGAGCAGTTCTTC. This sequence encodes CASSTLGGGGNEQFF. V usage is TRBV5-4 and J usage is TRBJ2-1; 7 bases agree with TRBD2. The CDR3 extends over 15 amino acids. V shed 4 bases and J 7 bases; nucleotides not matched to a gene: 11. Per the germline V gene, CDR1 is SGHNT and CDR2 is YYREEE (reference sequence).

J is TRBJ1-2 and V is TRBV4-1, with a possible D match to TRBD1 (5 bases). The V gene lost 1 base and the J gene lost 4 bases, with 13 bases spanning the gap. CDR3 length: 15 residues. Germline values: CDR1 MGHRA, CDR2 YSYEKL. The CDR3: CASSQGAGRSYGYTF. The CDR3 bases are TGCGCCAGCAGCCAAGGAGCGGGACGGAGCTATGGCTACACCTTC.

J is TRBJ2-1 and V is TRBV28; 8 nucleotides agree with TRBD2. CDR1 is MDHEN and CDR2 is SYDVKM in the germline V gene. V was pared by 3 bases and J by 7 bases, with 5 bases of the junction left unmatched. This CDR3 is 14 amino acids long. The CDR3 sequence: CASSFDSGINEQFF. As DNA, the CDR3 is TGTGCCAGCAGTTTTGATAGCGGGATTAATGAGCAGTTCTTC.

The gene calls are TRBV14 and TRBJ2-7; TRBD1 agrees at 9 bases. Germline CDR1 is SGHDN and CDR2 is FVKESK. The CDR3 contains 16 residues. The junction had 9 bases not matched to a gene; V was cut back by 4 bases and J by 2 bases. The CDR3: CASSPQGAGRTYEQYF. The CDR3 DNA reads TGTGCCAGCAGCCCACAGGGGGCAGGGAGGACCTACGAGCAGTACTTC.

For the CDR3, the DNA is TGTGCCTGGGGGGAAGGGACAGGGGATATTGAAGCTTTCTTT. Its translation: CAWGEGTGDIEAFF. This chain links TRBV30 with TRBJ1-1, with TRBD1 matching over 10 bases. The CDR3 contains 14 residues. With 5 bases clipped from V and 7 bases from J, the junction kept 10 bases outside the gene matches. Germline CDR1 is GTSNPN and CDR2 is SVGIG (reference sequence).

The J gene is TRBJ1-2, the V gene TRBV29-1; D gene uncertain. In germline, CDR1 is SQVTM, CDR2 ANQGSEA. V was trimmed by 6 bases and J by 8 bases, leaving 13 bases between them. The CDR3 sequence is 11 residues long. The CDR3 nucleotides are TGCAGCGTAAGGCTTGGGGAGGGCTACACCTTC. Translating gives CSVRLGEGYTF. Complete variable domain (other parts from reference TRBV29-1 and TRBJ1-2): SAVISQKPSRDICQRGTSLTIQCQVDSQVTMMFWYRQQPGQSLTLIATANQGSEATYESGFVIDKFPISRPNLTFSTLTVSNMSPEDSSIYLCSVRLGEGYTFGSGTRLTVV.

The CDR3 coding sequence is TGTGCCAGCAGTGTTATGGGGTCTAGCGGGAAGAAGCAGTACTTC. The encoded protein is CASSVMGSSGKKQYF. The chain links TRBV2 to TRBJ2-7; 9 nucleotides align to TRBD2. The length of the CDR3 is 15 residues. Germline V gene lookup returns CDR1 SNHLY and CDR2 FYNNEI. V lost 4 bases to trimming and J lost 8 bases; unmatched junction nucleotides: 12.

The gene calls are TRBV7-9 and TRBJ2-7, with 9 bases aligning to TRBD1. The germline gives CDR1 SEHNR, CDR2 FQNEAQ (reference sequence). The CDR3 contains 16 residues. V lost 4 bases to trimming and J lost 2 bases; unmatched junction nucleotides: 9. CDR3 loop: CASSSYKRQGAYEQYF. The CDR3 DNA reads TGTGCCAGCAGCTCCTACAAACGACAGGGGGCCTACGAGCAGTACTTC. Supplemented by reference TRBV7-9 and TRBJ2-7, the full variable domain reads DTGVSQNPRHKITKRGQNVTFRCDPISEHNRLYWYRQTLGQGPEFLTYFQNEAQLEKSRLLSDRFSAERPKGSFSTLEIQRTEQGDSAMYLCASSSYKRQGAYEQYFGPGTRLTVT.

The V call is TRBV2, the J call TRBJ2-2; D remains unclear. Trimming cost V 6 bases and J 3 bases, with 14 bases left between them. The CDR3 totals 15 residues. In germline, CDR1 is SNHLY, CDR2 FYNNEI. The CDR3 sequence is CASSTADTYTGELFF. The DNA for the CDR3 is TGTGCCAGCAGCACGGCCGACACGTACACCGGGGAGCTGTTTTTT.

V is TRBV18 and J is TRBJ1-5; 9 bases are shared with TRBD1. The CDR3 spans 15 residues. Per the germline V gene, CDR1 is KGHSH and CDR2 is LQKENI. The trim removed 0 bases at V and 9 bases at J, leaving 6 bases unmatched. The CDR3 loop is CASSPPGQGGGPQHF. CDR3 sequence (DNA): TGTGCCAGCTCACCACCGGGACAGGGCGGTGGGCCCCAGCATTTT.